The 20 T cell receptor beta chains below were found in one sample sequenced in a study of cytomegalovirus exposure and HLA in healthy donors. PCR amplification relied on 60 Vbeta primers (plus 13 Jbeta primers). Using immunoSEQ multiplex PCR, the repertoire was profiled, and TCRdb retains in-frame clones only, with some absent. The sample table sets out about 160,000 clones. Input material: PBMCs. These TCRs come from a woman in her sixties in good health and CMV-seronegative.

The V gene is TRBV10-3, the J gene TRBJ2-2, with D perhaps TRBD1 (6 bases). Deletions cut 5 bases from V and 1 base from J, with 14 bases between. Germline CDR1 ENHRY, CDR2 SYGVKD. The CDR3 extends over 16 amino acids. CDR3 nucleotides: TGTGCCATCAGTCCACAGGGTTTGCAGAACACCGGGGAGCTGTTTTTT. It yields the protein CAISPQGLQNTGELFF.

V gene TRBV7-9 combines with J gene TRBJ2-7, with D possibly TRBD2 on 6 matching bases. The CDR3 extends over 16 amino acids. The V end was cut by 7 bases, the J end by 3 bases, with 22 bases between. Per the germline V gene, CDR1 is SEHNR and CDR2 is FQNEAQ (reference sequence). Here the CDR3 DNA reads TGTGCCAGCACCCTAGGCGTGTTGGGGAGGTTCTACGAGCAGTACTTC. It translates to CASTLGVLGRFYEQYF.

This chain uses TRBV11-3 with TRBJ2-7; 7 bases match TRBD1. This CDR3 is 15 amino acids long. The V gene's germline CDR1 is SGHNT and CDR2 YENEEA. J was trimmed by 0 bases and V by 3 bases; bases with no gene match: 5. The CDR3 loop is CASSLVTGDSYEQYF. For the CDR3, the DNA is TGTGCCAGCAGCTTGGTTACAGGGGACTCCTACGAGCAGTACTTC.

The chain links TRBV7-9 to TRBJ2-5; 10 nucleotides agree with TRBD1. This CDR3 is built from 15 residues. CDR1 is SEHNR and CDR2 is FQNEAQ in the germline V gene (reference sequence). V gave up 4 bases and J gave up 5 bases; unmatched junction bases: 7. CDR3 in amino acids: CASSSFRTGGETQYF. The CDR3 DNA sequence: TGTGCCAGCAGCTCTTTTCGGACAGGGGGGGAGACCCAGTACTTC. Full variable domain (rest looked up from reference TRBV7-9 and TRBJ2-5): DTGVSQNPRHKITKRGQNVTFRCDPISEHNRLYWYRQTLGQGPEFLTYFQNEAQLEKSRLLSDRFSAERPKGSFSTLEIQRTEQGDSAMYLCASSSFRTGGETQYFGPGTRLLVL.

The genes are TRBV4-3 and TRBJ1-2; D remains unclear. V was clipped by 0 bases and J by 5 bases, with 13 bases between them. Germline V gene lookup returns CDR1 LGHNA and CDR2 YSLEER. The CDR3 is 15 amino acids. The CDR3 loop is CASSQDQAGLYGYTF. The CDR3 DNA sequence: TGCGCCAGCAGCCAAGATCAGGCAGGCTTATATGGCTACACCTTC.

The rearrangement uses TRBV5-1 and TRBJ2-4, with 9 positions matching TRBD1. The CDR3 totals 12 residues. The V gene end was trimmed by 4 bases and the J gene end by 8 bases; junction bases not matched to a gene: 1. Per germline, CDR1 SGHRS and CDR2 YFSETQ. The CDR3 is CASSRDRDIQYF. The CDR3 DNA reads as TGCGCCAGCAGCCGGGACAGGGACATTCAGTACTTC.

This chain uses TRBV4-3 with TRBJ1-6, with D perhaps TRBD1 (5 bases). Germline assignment: CDR1 LGHNA and CDR2 YSLEER. This CDR3 comprises 16 residues. V lost 3 bases and J 7 bases, leaving 16 bases between the germline ends. CDR3 coding DNA: TGCGCCAGCAGCCAGGACCCCCAGGGAGGCAATTCACCCCTCCACTTT. It translates to CASSQDPQGGNSPLHF.

The chain links TRBV6-6 to TRBJ1-3, with D possibly TRBD1 on 5 matching bases. V gave up 2 bases and J gave up 4 bases, with 15 bases separating them. CDR3 length: 16 residues. Germline-derived CDR1 and CDR2 are MNHNY and SVGAGI (reference sequence). The CDR3 spells CASSYVAGSNGNTIYF. The CDR3 bases are TGTGCCAGCAGTTACGTGGCAGGGTCGAACGGAAACACCATATATTTT.

The rearrangement joins TRBV7-2 to TRBJ1-2; D gene ambiguous. V lost 5 bases to trimming and J lost 7 bases, with 26 bases between them. CDR3 size: 17 residues. Germline CDR1 is SGHTA and CDR2 is FQGNSA. In nucleotides, the CDR3 is TGTGCCAGCAGCCACACCCACATAGGAGCGGGGAGCGTTGGCTACACCTTC. Translated: CASSHTHIGAGSVGYTF.

The chain joins TRBV6-5 to TRBJ1-3; TRBD1 is a possible D gene (5 bases). Germline lookup yields CDR1 MNHEY and CDR2 SVGAGI. This CDR3 spans 15 amino acids. The germline V and J ends were trimmed by 2 bases and 5 bases, with 13 bases remaining between them. The CDR3: CASSYGSGHRNTIYF. DNA of the CDR3: TGTGCCAGCAGTTACGGGTCAGGGCACCGAAACACCATATATTTT.

The gene calls are TRBV6-5 and TRBJ2-1; D is undetermined. The CDR3 totals 12 residues. CDR1 and CDR2 (germline): MNHEY, SVGAGI. The V gene lost 6 bases and the J gene lost 12 bases, with 15 bases spanning the gap. This chain's CDR3 is CASRPPGGAQFF. In DNA form, the CDR3 reads TGTGCCAGCAGACCGCCCGGTGGAGCGCAGTTCTTC.

The DNA for the CDR3 is TGCGCCAGCAGTTCCGGGGGAACTAAGACTGAAGCTTTCTTT. Protein: CASSSGGTKTEAFF. V and J are TRBV5-1 and TRBJ1-1; D may be TRBD1 (5 bases). This CDR3 region has 14 residues. Trimming stripped 5 bases from V and 5 bases from J, with 16 bases between. Germline values: CDR1 SGHRS, CDR2 YFSETQ.

The chain is built from TRBV7-6 and TRBJ2-2; possibly TRBD2 for D (7 bases). CDR3 length equals 17 residues. The V end was cut by 5 bases, the J end by 8 bases, with 24 bases between. Germline V CDR1 and CDR2: SGHVS, FNYEAQ. The CDR3 DNA reads TGTGCCAGCAGCCCCGAGGCCGGGGGGCGAGGGGGAGGGGAGCTGTTTTTT. Translating gives CASSPEAGGRGGGELFF.

This sequence joins TRBV6-1 and TRBJ1-1; D is ambiguous. V dropped 5 bases and J dropped 6 bases, with 13 bases sitting between them. CDR1 and CDR2 (germline): MNHNS, SASEGT. The CDR3 consists of 13 residues. CDR3 coding DNA: TGTGCCAGCAGTTTCCACCCCACGGCTGAAGCTTTCTTT. As protein: CASSFHPTAEAFF.

The genes are TRBV6-4 and TRBJ1-1, with D tentatively TRBD1 (5 bases). Germline V gene data show CDR1 as MRHNA and CDR2 as SNTAGT. CDR3 length: 13 residues. V was pared by 4 bases and J by 4 bases, with 10 bases between. The CDR3 protein is CASSVQGGTEAFF. CDR3 DNA: TGTGCCAGCAGTGTCCAGGGAGGCACTGAAGCTTTCTTT.

The CDR3 DNA follows: TGTGCCAGTAGTACAGGAACAGATACGCAGTATTTT. This gives the protein CASSTGTDTQYF. The chain links TRBV19 to TRBJ2-3; D is ambiguous. This CDR3 is 12 amino acids long. The ends were cut back, 4 bases at V and 3 bases at J, with 5 bases in the middle. The germline V gene has CDR1 LNHDA and CDR2 SQIVND (reference sequence).

This chain links TRBV5-4 with TRBJ2-7; no firm D call. This CDR3 comprises 14 residues. V lost 1 base and J lost 3, with 11 bases in between. The V gene's germline CDR1 is SGHNT and CDR2 YYREEE (reference sequence). CDR3 in amino acids: CASSLSPRGYEQYF. Written as DNA, the CDR3 is TGTGCCAGCAGCTTGAGCCCCCGTGGCTACGAGCAGTACTTC.

V is TRBV29-1 and J is TRBJ1-1; weak D call: TRBD1 (6 bases). The CDR3 extends over 13 amino acids. Trimming shortened V by 6 bases and J by 0 bases, and 11 bases separated the two germline ends. Germline V gene sequence: CDR1 SQVTM, CDR2 ANQGSEA. The CDR3 loop is CSVGTGLNTEAFF. CDR3 DNA: TGCAGCGTGGGAACAGGGCTGAACACTGAAGCTTTCTTT.

The chain employs TRBV29-1 and TRBJ2-1; TRBD2 matches at 13 bases. The CDR3 covers 17 residues. From germline, CDR1 is SQVTM and CDR2 ANQGSEA. V lost 7 bases, J lost 0 bases, and 9 bases stayed unmatched. The CDR3 nucleotides are TGCAGCGCCGAGGGACTAGCGGGGCCTAGCTCCTACAATGAGCAGTTCTTC. Protein sequence: CSAEGLAGPSSYNEQFF.

The chain carries TRBV29-1 and TRBJ1-2; unclear D gene. CDR3 size: 12 residues. V lost 3 bases to trimming and J lost 4 bases, with 9 bases between them. Germline assignment: CDR1 SQVTM and CDR2 ANQGSEA. CDR3 sequence reads: CSVDVGGYGYTF. The CDR3 DNA reads TGCAGCGTTGATGTCGGAGGCTATGGCTACACCTTC.